This TCR beta chain was recorded in a study of T cells in Graves' hyperthyroidism and ophthalmopathy. Study findings and constraints: Most thyroid-expanded clonotypes above 0.001 were also found in blood.

Recently diagnosed hyperthyroidism of less than 2 months' duration affected patients aged 18 to 65. The TCR beta CDR3 regions underwent amplification using RNA transcripts as the source. A first-round RT-PCR of the TCR CDR3 used the HTBI primer set. TCRdb processed the multiplex PCR reads anew with MiXCR; each CDR3 protein has one entry. This table has over 450,000 distinct CDR3 sequences, 13% to 15% appearing once. This clonotype was detected many times. The antigen is unknown. V was clipped by 4 bases and J by 1 base; unmatched bases: 3. CDR3 length: 14 amino acids. Per germline, CDR1 SGHNT and CDR2 YENEEA.

This chain links TRBV11-3 with TRBJ1-1; the match to TRBD1 covers 7 bases. Sequencing was carried out using blood. The TCR sequence derives from a woman in her late teens or twenties with Graves' hyperthyroidism. The DNA for the CDR3 is TGTGCCAGCAGCTCGGGACAGCCGAACACTGAAGCTTTCTTT. This translates into CASSSGQPNTEAFF.